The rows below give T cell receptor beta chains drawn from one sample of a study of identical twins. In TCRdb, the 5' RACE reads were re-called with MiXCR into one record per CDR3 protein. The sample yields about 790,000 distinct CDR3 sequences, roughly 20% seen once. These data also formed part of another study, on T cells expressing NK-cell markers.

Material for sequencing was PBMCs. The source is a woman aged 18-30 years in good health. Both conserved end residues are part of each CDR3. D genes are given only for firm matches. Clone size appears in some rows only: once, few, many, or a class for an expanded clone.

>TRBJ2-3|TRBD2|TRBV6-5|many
CASSSGTSGSPDTQYF
TGTGCCAGCAGTTCCGGGACTAGCGGGAGCCCAGATACGCAGTATTTT
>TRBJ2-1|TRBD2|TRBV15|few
CATTWSLAGYNEQFF
TGTGCCACCACGTGGTCGCTAGCGGGGTACAATGAGCAGTTCTTC
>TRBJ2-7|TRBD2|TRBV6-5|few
CASSLGRTSSYEQYF
TGTGCCAGCAGTTTGGGCCGGACTAGCAGTTACGAGCAGTACTTC
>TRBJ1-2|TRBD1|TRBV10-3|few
CATAKRTGELYGYTF
TGTGCCACCGCGAAGAGGACAGGGGAACTTTATGGCTACACCTTC
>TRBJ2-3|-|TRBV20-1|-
CSAYDGRGTDTQYF
TGCAGTGCTTACGACGGTAGGGGGACAGATACGCAGTATTTT
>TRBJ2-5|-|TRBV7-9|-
CASKGGGSQETQYF
TGTGCCTCCAAGGGGGGGGGATCCCAAGAGACCCAGTACTTC
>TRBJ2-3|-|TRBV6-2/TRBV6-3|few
CASSHRDIPTDTQYF
TGTGCCAGCAGCCATCGGGACATACCCACAGATACGCAGTATTTT
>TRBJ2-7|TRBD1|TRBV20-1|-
CSAPIGGGQYF
TGCAGTGCCCCGATAGGGGGCGGGCAGTACTTC
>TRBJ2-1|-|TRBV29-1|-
CSVKQPSYNEQFF
TGCAGCGTTAAGCAACCCTCCTACAATGAGCAGTTCTTC
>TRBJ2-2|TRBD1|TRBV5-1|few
CASSRGTGNTGELFF
TGCGCCAGCAGCAGAGGGACAGGGAACACCGGGGAGCTGTTTTTT
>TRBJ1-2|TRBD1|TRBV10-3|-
CAISGGGQGFGYTF
TGTGCCATCAGTGGAGGGGGACAGGGTTTTGGCTACACCTTC
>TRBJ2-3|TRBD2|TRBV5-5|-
CASSFSGKDTQYF
TGTGCCAGCAGCTTTAGCGGGAAGGATACGCAGTATTTT
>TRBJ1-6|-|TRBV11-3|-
CASSFGANSPLHF
TGTGCCAGCAGCTTCGGGGCCAATTCACCCCTCCACTTT
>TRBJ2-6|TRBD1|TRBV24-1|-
CATSERTGHVLTF
TGTGCCACCAGTGAAAGGACAGGGCACGTCCTGACTTTC
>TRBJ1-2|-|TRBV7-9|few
CASSFPPRVRIYGYTF
TGTGCCAGCAGCTTTCCCCCCCGTGTCAGGATCTATGGCTACACCTTC
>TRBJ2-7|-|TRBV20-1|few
CSAVDRRSFYEQYF
TGCAGTGCTGTAGACAGACGGTCATTCTACGAGCAGTACTTC
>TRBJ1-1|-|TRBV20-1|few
CSATGTTNTEAFF
TGCAGTGCTACCGGGACAACGAACACTGAAGCTTTCTTT
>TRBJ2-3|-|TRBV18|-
CASSPPGTWFGTDTQYF
TGTGCCAGCTCACCACCGGGAACTTGGTTCGGAACAGATACGCAGTATTTT
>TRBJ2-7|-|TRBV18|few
CASSPRNTYEQYF
TGTGCCAGCTCACCAAGGAATACCTACGAGCAGTACTTC
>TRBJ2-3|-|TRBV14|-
CASSLGGAPDTQYF
TGTGCCAGCAGCCTGGGGGGGGCCCCCGATACGCAGTATTTT
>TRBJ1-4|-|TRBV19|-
CASSPDQGKLFF
TGTGCCAGTAGCCCCGACCAGGGGAAACTGTTTTTT
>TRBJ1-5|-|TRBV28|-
CASSYPDSNQPQHF
TGTGCCAGCAGCTACCCAGATAGCAATCAGCCCCAGCATTTT
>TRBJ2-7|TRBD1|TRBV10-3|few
CAIKGQGADEQYF
TGTGCCATCAAGGGGCAGGGGGCGGACGAGCAGTACTTC
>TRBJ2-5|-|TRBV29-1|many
CSVVVQQETQYF
TGCAGCGTTGTTGTACAGCAAGAGACCCAGTACTTC
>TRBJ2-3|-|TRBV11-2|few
CASSLGGAIDTQYF
TGTGCCAGCAGCTTAGGTGGGGCCATAGATACGCAGTATTTT